These 8 T cell receptor beta chains were all obtained from the same sample, sequenced in a study of cytomegalovirus exposure and HLA in healthy donors. The PCR used 60 Vbeta and 13 Jbeta primers. The table came from immunoSEQ multiplex PCR; TCRdb's copy has only in-frame clones and leaves some out. The data hold about 160,000 clones, with around 64% observed a single time. The sequencing input was PBMCs. The receptor set was obtained from a woman aged 30 to 39 in good health and CMV-seronegative.

This chain connects TRBV19 to TRBJ1-1; a possible D gene is TRBD1 (5 bases). This CDR3 has 14 amino acids. Trimming stripped 6 bases from V and 2 bases from J, with 13 bases between. Germline V gene sequence: CDR1 LNHDA, CDR2 SQIVND (reference sequence). In nucleotides, the CDR3 is TGTGCCAGTAGCGTCAGGGTTAATAACACTGAAGCTTTCTTT. Amino acid sequence: CASSVRVNNTEAFF.

V and J are TRBV7-2 and TRBJ1-5, with D possibly matching TRBD1 (5 bases). The CDR3 has 13 residues. V was pared by 1 base and J by 7 bases, with 8 bases between. Germline-derived CDR1 and CDR2 are SGHTA and FQGNSA. The CDR3 sequence is CASSLGGGQPQHF. The DNA of the CDR3 is TGTGCCAGCAGCTTAGGGGGGGGACAGCCCCAGCATTTT.

The V gene is TRBV6-5, the J gene TRBJ1-2; 8 bases are shared with TRBD1. After removal of 6 bases from V and 5 bases from J, the junction contained 5 bases not matched to a gene. CDR1 is MNHEY and CDR2 is SVGAGI in the germline V gene. This CDR3 comprises 13 residues. This CDR3 reads CASRVDRVYGYTF. CDR3 coding DNA: TGTGCCAGCAGAGTGGACAGGGTATATGGCTACACCTTC.

For this clone: At one boundary the junction diverges from the germline segment, which might be a read error. This chain connects TRBV5-1 to TRBJ2-2, with 7 bases fitting TRBD2. CDR1 and CDR2 (germline): SGHRS, YFSETQ. The CDR3 runs to 14 residues. CDR3: CASSSSGGAGELFF. CDR3 bases: TGTGCCAGCAGCTCTAGTGGGGGGGCCGGGGAGCTGTTTTTT.

There are a few counts of this clone. This sequence joins TRBV28 and TRBJ1-2; D possibly corresponds to TRBD1 (5 bases). Trimming took off 7 bases at V and 3 bases at J, with 18 bases between the two ends. The V gene's germline CDR1 is MDHEN and CDR2 SYDVKM. The CDR3 is 15 residues long. CDR3 sequence: CASTKRQGAYYGYTF. CDR3 DNA: TGTGCCAGCACTAAACGTCAAGGGGCCTACTATGGCTACACCTTC.

This clone was seen a few times. CDR3 in DNA: TGTGCCAGTCGGACTAGCGGGGTCCAGGAGACCCAGTACTTC. Amino acids: CASRTSGVQETQYF. The chain recombines TRBV28 with TRBJ2-5, with 12 positions matching TRBD2. The germline V gene encodes CDR1 MDHEN and CDR2 SYDVKM. There are 14 residues in the CDR3. The V segment lost 9 bases and the J segment 5 bases; nucleotides outside the gene matches: 7.

V usage is TRBV13 and J usage is TRBJ2-5, with D perhaps TRBD1 (6 bases). The J call may be mistaken, given a closer DNA end match to TRBJ2-7. Germline V gene lookup returns CDR1 PRHDT and CDR2 FYEKMQ (reference sequence). The CDR3 consists of 16 residues. The CDR3 is CASSSRWTANSYEQYF. In DNA form, the CDR3 reads TGTGCCAGCAGCTCACGGTGGACAGCCAACTCCTACGAGCAGTACTTC.

The V and J genes are TRBV5-1 and TRBJ1-5; 8 nucleotides match TRBD1. The V gene end was trimmed by 4 bases and the J gene end by 7 bases; junction bases not matched to a gene: 7. The CDR3 spans 14 residues. Germline-derived CDR1 and CDR2 are SGHRS and YFSETQ. In DNA form, the CDR3 reads TGCGCCAGCAGCCAGACAGGGGAACGACAGCCCCAGCATTTT. It encodes CASSQTGERQPQHF.